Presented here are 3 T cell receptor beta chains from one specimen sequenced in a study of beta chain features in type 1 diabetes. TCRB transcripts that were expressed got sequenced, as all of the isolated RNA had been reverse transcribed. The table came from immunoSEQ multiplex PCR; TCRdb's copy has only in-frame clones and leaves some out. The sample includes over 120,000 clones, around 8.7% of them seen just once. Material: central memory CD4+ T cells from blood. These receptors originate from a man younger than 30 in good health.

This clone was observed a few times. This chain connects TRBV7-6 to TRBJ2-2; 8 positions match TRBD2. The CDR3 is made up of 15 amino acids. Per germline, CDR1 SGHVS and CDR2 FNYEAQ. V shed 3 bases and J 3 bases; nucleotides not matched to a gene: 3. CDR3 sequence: CASSFGGVYTGELFF. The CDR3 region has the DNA TGTGCCAGCAGCTTCGGGGGGGTGTACACCGGGGAGCTGTTTTTT.

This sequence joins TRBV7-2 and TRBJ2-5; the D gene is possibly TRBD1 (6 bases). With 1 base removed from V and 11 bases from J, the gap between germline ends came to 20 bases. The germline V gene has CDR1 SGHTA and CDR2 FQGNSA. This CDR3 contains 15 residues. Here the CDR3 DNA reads TGTGCCAGCAGCTTAGGGCCCTATGCGGCAGGGGAGCAGTACTTC. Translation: CASSLGPYAAGEQYF.

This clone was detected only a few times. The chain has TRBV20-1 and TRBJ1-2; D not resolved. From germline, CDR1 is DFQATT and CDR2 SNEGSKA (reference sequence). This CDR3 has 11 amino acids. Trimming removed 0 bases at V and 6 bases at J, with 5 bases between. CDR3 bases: TGCAGTGCTAGAGATCGGGATGGCTACACCTTC. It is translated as CSARDRDGYTF.